One T cell receptor beta chain is described in this entry. Its antigen is as yet unknown. This sample stems from a study of T-cell memory formation after mild COVID-19. Study results and caveats: From day 15 to 85, contracting clones were balanced between CD4 and CD8, whereas later expanders leaned toward CD4+. The appearance of some responding clones in pre-infection memory suggested that cross-reactive memory joined. Researchers report contracting CD4+ clones mostly in CM and EM, with CD8+ clones in EMRA.

Using its own MiXCR run on the 5' RACE reads, TCRdb lists one record per CDR3 protein. Among around 82,000 distinct CDR3 sequences listed, more than 10% were seen once. V lost 5 bases to trimming and J lost 7 bases; unmatched junction nucleotides: 11. Germline values: CDR1 SEHNR, CDR2 FQNEAQ (reference sequence). The CDR3 is 15 amino acids. The chain has TRBV7-9 and TRBJ1-2, with TRBD1 matching 9 bases. The sequencing input was PBMCs or a T cell subset sorted from them (not recorded which). The receptor was isolated from a man aged 18 to 35 who had mild COVID-19 (a few samples of this study predate the infection). Cell type and time point are not known. The CDR3 DNA sequence: TGTGCCAGCAGCGATGAACAGGGGGCGATTCTTGGCTACACCTTC. This sequence encodes CASSDEQGAILGYTF.